This note documents a single TCR beta chain sequence. The antigen it binds to is not known. One end of the junction does not line up with germline, which may come from a read error. The cysteine opens and the phenylalanine closes a CDR3 of 15 amino acids. Only the CDR3 portion is preserved as DNA: 45 bases, with reading frame beginning at the first base. CDR1 and CDR2 are read off the germline V gene (reference sequence) as DFQATT and SNEGSKA. Systemically healthy Caucasian individuals from Russia, 35 to 40 in total and aged roughly 6 to 100 years, were included as donors. Roughly 10 milliliters of peripheral blood were drawn from each donor into EDTA-treated Vacutainer tubes. Ficoll-Paque density-gradient centrifugation was used to isolate PBMCs, with at least 6.5 million obtained per sample. Total RNA, at least 6 micrograms per sample, was extracted from PBMCs with Trizol reagent. For every donor, flow cytometry on a PBMC aliquot measured the percentage of naive CD45RAhigh/CD27high T cells.

The sample originates from a study of blood T cells in healthy people across ages (dated by TCRdb to the mid-2010s). Study-level background: In model experiments, template switching captured roughly one uniquely barcoded TCR beta cDNA molecule for every two T cells. To avoid experimental bias, donors of different ages were randomly spread across the sequencing lanes. Using deep sequencing normalized with unique cDNA molecular identifiers, the study measured how TCR beta repertoire diversity changes with age. The donors were split into four age groups: young (average roughly 15 years), middle-aged (39), aged (roughly 60) and long-lived (about 74). Using the same blood draw, the study looked at two additional independent replicas of 1 million unique cDNA reads for two donors, one aged 18 to 30 and the other aged 80 or older. Paper-wide results and their limitations: Because donor CMV infection status was unknown, age-related changes in expanded clonotypes were potentially confounded. Compared with the aged group, more naive CD4+ T cells, fewer expanded clones and increased TCR diversity were shown by the long-lived group, suggesting age selection. Estimates of total diversity from one million sequenced T cells were regarded as lower bounds and underestimates. There was a strong correlation between observed TCR beta diversity and the percentage of naive T cells measured by flow cytometry. Because profiling used bulk unsorted PBMCs, naive and antigen-experienced compartments could not be compared conclusively. As age increased, observed TCR beta diversity per million T cells dropped in a roughly linear way, and a significant reduction was already evident by age around 41.

The library relied on 5' RACE. Sequenced on an Illumina HiSeq 2500. The second PCR ran for about 6 to 12 cycles and used a J-beta primer mix along with a sample-barcoded 5' primer. Each TCR beta cDNA molecule received a unique molecular identifier from a template-switch 5' adaptor carrying 12 random nucleotides. Each sample yielded at least 3 million CDR3-containing paired-end reads. First-strand cDNA was synthesized from all RNA with the Mint cDNA synthesis kit, primed by a TRBC-specific oligonucleotide. Following uracil-DNA glycosylase treatment, a first 18-cycle PCR with universal primers M1SS and BC2_uni_R was performed on all cDNA. Per the original workflow: Each sample was normalized by randomly selecting 1 million high-quality reads, each carrying a distinct molecular identifier. Reads sharing molecular identifiers were discarded rather than binned into consensus sequences. MiTCR, run with a Q25 quality threshold and the strictest error-elimination algorithm, handled CDR3 identification, clonotype clustering and error correction. A nonparametric unseen species model using Euler transformation provided a lower-bound estimate of total TCR beta diversity. TCRdb trimmed the raw reads at Q25, called clones with MiXCR and kept productive beta chains. One record per CDR3 amino acid sequence lists the most common genes and DNA. These V and J calls are TCRdb output, not the study's own analysis. The sample table holds hundreds of thousands of distinct CDR3 sequences, of which approximately 21% were seen once. The biggest ten clones account for approximately 3.7% of the sample.

This receptor chain uses TRBV20-1 and TRBJ2-7, with the D gene not confidently named. The specimen sequenced was blood. The TCR originated in a man aged 65-85 years in good health. In nucleotide form, the sequence is TGCAGTGCTAGAGATCAGGCAGTAAGCTCCTGCGAGCAGTACTTC. Its amino acids are CSARDQAVSSCEQYF.